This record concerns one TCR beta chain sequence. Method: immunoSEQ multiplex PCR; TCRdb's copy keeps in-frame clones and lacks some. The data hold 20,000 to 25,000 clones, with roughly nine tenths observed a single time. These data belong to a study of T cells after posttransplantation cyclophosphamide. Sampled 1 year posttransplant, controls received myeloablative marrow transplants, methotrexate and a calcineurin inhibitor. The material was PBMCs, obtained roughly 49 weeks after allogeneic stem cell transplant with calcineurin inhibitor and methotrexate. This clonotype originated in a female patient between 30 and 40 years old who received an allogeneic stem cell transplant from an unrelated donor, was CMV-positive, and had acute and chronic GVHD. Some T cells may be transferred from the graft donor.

The CDR3 region has the DNA TGTGCCAGCAGCGCGGGCCTTAACAATGAGCAGTTCTTC. This sequence encodes CASSAGLNNEQFF. The gene calls are TRBV13 and TRBJ2-1, with D possibly TRBD2 on 5 matching bases. CDR1 is PRHDT, CDR2 FYEKMQ, per germline (reference sequence). The length of the CDR3 is 13 residues. V gave up 5 bases and J gave up 5 bases, with 10 bases separating them.